The 7 T cell receptor beta chains below were found in one sample sequenced in a study of identifying expanded T cells in peripheral blood. The method was immunoSEQ multiplex PCR; TCRdb's version includes in-frame clones alone and lacks a portion of them. The top ten hold under 20% of the sample, which has approximately 80,000 clones, 84% seen once. Sequenced input: blood. The receptors originated from a person between 18 and 75 years old in good health.

This clone was counted between two and nine times. The chain carries TRBV4-2 and TRBJ1-5; TRBD1 matches at 8 bases. J gave up 4 bases and V 4 bases, and 6 bases lay outside the gene matches. The CDR3 sequence is 15 residues long. From germline, CDR1 is LGHNA and CDR2 YNFKEQ. The CDR3 reads CASSLSGQANQPQHF. The CDR3 DNA reads TGTGCCAGCAGCCTATCGGGACAGGCGAATCAGCCCCAGCATTTT.

The CDR3: CASSLRDRGRRGNQPQHF. The CDR3 DNA reads as TGTGCCAGCAGTTTGAGGGACAGGGGGCGCCGGGGCAATCAGCCCCAGCATTTT. This chain connects TRBV28 to TRBJ1-5; 12 bases map to TRBD1. The CDR3 sequence is 18 residues long. CDR1 MDHEN and CDR2 SYDVKM come from the germline V gene. V lost 3 bases to trimming and J lost 2 bases; unmatched junction nucleotides: 8.

The chain employs TRBV29-1 and TRBJ2-3, with D unclear. This CDR3 has 13 residues. The V end lost 1 base, the J end lost 6 bases, and 11 bases lay between the germline ends. Per the germline V gene, CDR1 is SQVTM and CDR2 is ANQGSEA. CDR3 protein: CSVEGYPSDTQYF. For the CDR3, the DNA is TGCAGCGTTGAAGGATATCCCTCGGATACGCAGTATTTT.

J is TRBJ2-6 and V is TRBV19; D is tentatively TRBD1 or TRBD2 (5 bases each). Deletions cut 0 bases from V and 0 bases from J, with 6 bases between. The CDR3 totals 16 residues. Germline V gene lookup returns CDR1 LNHDA and CDR2 SQIVND (reference sequence). CDR3 DNA: TGTGCCAGTAGTATAGATGGGGGCTCTGGGGCCAACGTCCTGACTTTC. Translated: CASSIDGGSGANVLTF. The variable domain in full, with the rest retrieved from reference TRBV19 and TRBJ2-6, is DGGITQSPKYLFRKEGQNVTLSCEQNLNHDAMYWYRQDPGQGLRLIYYSQIVNDFQKGDIAEGYSVSREKKESFPLTVTSAQKNPTAFYLCASSIDGGSGANVLTFGAGSRLTVL.

The chain employs TRBV27 and TRBJ1-1, with TRBD1 identical over 8 bases. Germline V lookup: CDR1 MNHEY, CDR2 SMNVEV (reference sequence). The ends lost 4 bases at V and 0 bases at J; junction bases unmatched: 10. The CDR3 loop spans 17 amino acids. CDR3 DNA: TGTGCCAGCAGTTCCCTCGCCGGGACAGGTTTGAACACTGAAGCTTTCTTT. Translated: CASSSLAGTGLNTEAFF.

This clone was seen more than once but under ten times. This CDR3 is also generated by other DNA sequences in the sample. V gene TRBV9 combines with J gene TRBJ2-1; 7 bases line up with TRBD1. There are 14 residues in the CDR3. Trimming took 2 bases from V and 8 from J; bases not matched to a gene: 7. Germline assignment: CDR1 SGDLS and CDR2 YYNGEE. The CDR3 DNA is TGTGCCAGCAGCGTCCAGACAGGGACGGATGAGCAGTTCTTC. Translated: CASSVQTGTDEQFF.

The CDR3 sequence: CASARTSGNTIYF. In DNA form, the CDR3 reads TGTGCCAGCGCACGGACCTCTGGAAACACCATATATTTT. This sequence joins TRBV5-7 and TRBJ1-3; D gene unclear. TRBV5-7 is identified as an open reading frame with a role that is uncertain. This CDR3 contains 13 residues. Trimming stripped 7 bases from V and 0 bases from J, with 8 bases between.